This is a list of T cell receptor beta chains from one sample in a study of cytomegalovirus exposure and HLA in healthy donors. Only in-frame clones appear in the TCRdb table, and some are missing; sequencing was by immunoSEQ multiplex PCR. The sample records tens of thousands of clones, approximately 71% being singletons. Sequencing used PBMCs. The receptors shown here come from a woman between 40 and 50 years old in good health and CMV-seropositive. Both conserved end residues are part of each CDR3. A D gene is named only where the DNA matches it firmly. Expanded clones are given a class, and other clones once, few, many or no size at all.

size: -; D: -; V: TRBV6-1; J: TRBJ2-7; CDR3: CASSDGAGIKAQYF; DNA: TGTGCCAGCAGTGATGGGGCGGGGATAAAGGCCCAGTACTTC
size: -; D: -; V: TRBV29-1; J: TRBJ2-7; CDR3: CSVVLDTSYEQYF; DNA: TGCAGCGTTGTTTTGGACACTTCCTACGAGCAGTACTTC
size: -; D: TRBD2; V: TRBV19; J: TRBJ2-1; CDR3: CASSPSGLAGTYNEQFF; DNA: TGTGCCAGTAGCCCCTCGGGGCTAGCGGGGACCTACAATGAGCAGTTCTTC
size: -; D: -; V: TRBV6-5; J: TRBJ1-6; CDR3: CASKFSSPYNSPLHF; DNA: TGTGCCAGCAAATTCTCGAGCCCTTATAATTCACCCCTCCACTTT
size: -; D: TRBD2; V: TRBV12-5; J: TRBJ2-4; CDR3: CASAPGSGGARNIQYF; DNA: TGTGCTAGTGCCCCGGGTAGCGGGGGGGCGAGAAACATTCAGTACTTC
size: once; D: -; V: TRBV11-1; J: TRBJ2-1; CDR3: CASSPVLTPGEQFF; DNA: TGTGCCAGCAGCCCGGTCCTGACGCCAGGTGAGCAGTTCTTC
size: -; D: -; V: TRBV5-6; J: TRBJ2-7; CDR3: CASSTDYLSYEQYF; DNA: TGTGCCAGCAGCACTGACTACCTGAGCTACGAGCAGTACTTC
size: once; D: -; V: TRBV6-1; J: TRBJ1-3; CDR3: CASSEQKAGNTIYF; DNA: TGTGCCAGCAGTGAACAGAAAGCGGGAAACACCATATATTTT
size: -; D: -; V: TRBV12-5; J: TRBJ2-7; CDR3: CASGFGYEQYF; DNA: TGTGCTAGTGGTTTCGGTTACGAGCAGTACTTC
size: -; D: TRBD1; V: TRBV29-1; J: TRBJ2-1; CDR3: CSVERDRDNEQFF; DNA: TGCAGCGTTGAAAGGGACAGGGACAATGAGCAGTTCTTC
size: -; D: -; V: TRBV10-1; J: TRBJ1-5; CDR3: CASSGLGGPQHF; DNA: TGCGCCAGCAGTGGCCTGGGAGGGCCCCAGCATTTT
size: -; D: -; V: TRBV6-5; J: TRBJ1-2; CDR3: CASSSLGGQYGYTF; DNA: TGTGCCAGCAGCTCTCTGGGGGGTCAGTATGGCTACACCTTC
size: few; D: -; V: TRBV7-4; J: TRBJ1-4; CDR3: CASSLERGSCSEKLFF; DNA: TGTGCCAGCAGCTTAGAGCGGGGCAGCTGTAGTGAAAAACTGTTTTTT
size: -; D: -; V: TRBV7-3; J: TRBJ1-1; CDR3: CASSLYAENTEAFF; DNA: TGTGCCAGCAGCTTATATGCAGAGAACACTGAAGCTTTCTTT
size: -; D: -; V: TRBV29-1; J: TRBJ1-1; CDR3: CSVGQSYEAFF; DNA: TGCAGCGTTGGACAGTCCTATGAAGCTTTCTTT
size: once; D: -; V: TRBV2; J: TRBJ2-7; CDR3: CASSVDWDSYEQYF; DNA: TGTGCCAGCAGTGTGGACTGGGACTCCTACGAGCAGTACTTC
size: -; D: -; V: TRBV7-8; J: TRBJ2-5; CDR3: CASSLFPGYQETQYF; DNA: TGTGCCAGCAGCTTATTCCCGGGGTACCAAGAGACCCAGTACTTC
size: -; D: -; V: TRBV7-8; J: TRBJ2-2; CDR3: CASSLGGTGELFF; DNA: TGTGCCAGCAGCTTGGGGGGCACCGGGGAGCTGTTTTTT
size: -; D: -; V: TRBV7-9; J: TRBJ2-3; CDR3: CASNLLLSYRDTDTQYF; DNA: TGTGCCAGCAACCTACTCCTTTCCTACAGGGACACAGATACGCAGTATTTT
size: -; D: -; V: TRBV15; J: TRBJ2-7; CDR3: CATSRQGNEQYF; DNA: TGTGCCACCAGCAGACAGGGAAACGAGCAGTACTTC
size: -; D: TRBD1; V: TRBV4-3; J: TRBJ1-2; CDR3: CASSLQPGQGAYGYTF; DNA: TGCGCCAGCAGCCTTCAACCGGGACAGGGGGCCTATGGCTACACCTTC
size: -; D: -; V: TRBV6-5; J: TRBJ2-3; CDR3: CASSYSKGGADTQYF; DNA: TGTGCCAGCAGTTACTCGAAGGGGGGGGCAGATACGCAGTATTTT
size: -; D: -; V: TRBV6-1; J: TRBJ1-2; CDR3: CASSEGLQGPWGYTF; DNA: TGTGCCAGCAGTGAAGGCCTACAGGGCCCCTGGGGCTACACCTTC
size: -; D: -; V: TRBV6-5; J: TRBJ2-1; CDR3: CASSPGGTSYNEQFF; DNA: TGTGCCAGCAGTCCAGGGGGGACTTCCTACAATGAGCAGTTCTTC
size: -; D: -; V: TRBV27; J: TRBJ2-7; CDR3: CASSLLSNSYEQYF; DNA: TGTGCCAGCAGTTTATTATCCAACAGCTACGAGCAGTACTTC
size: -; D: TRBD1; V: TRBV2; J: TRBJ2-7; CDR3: CASRGTGVGQYF; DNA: TGTGCCAGCAGGGGGACAGGGGTCGGGCAGTACTTC
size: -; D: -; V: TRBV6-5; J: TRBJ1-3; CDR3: CASSLIRGSRNTIYF; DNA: TGTGCCAGCAGTTTGATCCGGGGAAGTCGGAACACCATATATTTT
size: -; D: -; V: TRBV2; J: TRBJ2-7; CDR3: CASTGYNEQYF; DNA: TGTGCCAGCACAGGGTACAACGAGCAGTACTTC
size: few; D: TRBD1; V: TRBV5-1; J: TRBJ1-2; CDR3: CASSTYTGENGYTF; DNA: TGCGCCAGCAGCACCTATACAGGGGAGAATGGCTACACCTTC
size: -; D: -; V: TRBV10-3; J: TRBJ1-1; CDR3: CAISPAQGRENTEAFF; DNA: TGTGCCATCAGCCCGGCCCAGGGAAGGGAAAACACTGAAGCTTTCTTT
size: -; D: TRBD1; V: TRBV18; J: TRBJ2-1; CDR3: CASSPKAGTEYYNEQFF; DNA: TGTGCCAGCTCACCTAAAGCCGGGACAGAATATTACAATGAGCAGTTCTTC
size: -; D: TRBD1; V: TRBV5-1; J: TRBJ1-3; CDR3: CASSERQGASGNTIYF; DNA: TGCGCCAGCAGCGAACGACAGGGGGCAAGTGGAAACACCATATATTTT
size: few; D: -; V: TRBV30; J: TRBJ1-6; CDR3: CAWRPSFNSPLHF; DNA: TGTGCCTGGAGACCCAGTTTTAATTCACCCCTCCACTTT
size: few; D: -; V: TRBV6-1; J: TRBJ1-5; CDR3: CASSEAWQRGSNQPQHF; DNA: TGTGCCAGCAGTGAAGCTTGGCAGCGGGGGAGCAATCAGCCCCAGCATTTT
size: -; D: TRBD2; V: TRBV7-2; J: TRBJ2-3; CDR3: CASTAGGITDTQYF; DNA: TGTGCCAGTACAGCGGGGGGAATCACAGATACGCAGTATTTT
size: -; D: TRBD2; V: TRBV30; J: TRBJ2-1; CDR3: CAWSKRLAGGNEQFF; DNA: TGTGCCTGGAGTAAGCGACTAGCGGGGGGTAATGAGCAGTTCTTC
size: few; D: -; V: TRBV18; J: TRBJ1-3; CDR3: CASSPGHHSGNTIYF; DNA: TGTGCCAGCTCTCCGGGACATCACTCTGGAAACACCATATATTTT
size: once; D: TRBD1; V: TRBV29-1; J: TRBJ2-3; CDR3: CSVEGGGQGFIHYF; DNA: TGCAGCGTTGAAGGAGGCGGACAGGGCTTCATTCATTATTTT
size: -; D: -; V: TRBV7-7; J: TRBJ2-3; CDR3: CASGREPTDTQYF; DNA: TGTGCCAGCGGTAGAGAGCCCACAGATACGCAGTATTTT
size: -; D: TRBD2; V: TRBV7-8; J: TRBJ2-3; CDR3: CASSPGVLAGVTDTQYF; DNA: TGTGCCAGCAGCCCGGGGGTGCTAGCGGGGGTCACAGATACGCAGTATTTT
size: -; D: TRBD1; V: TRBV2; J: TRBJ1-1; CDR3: CASRDGTAYTEAFF; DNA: TGTGCCAGCAGGGACGGGACAGCATACACTGAAGCTTTCTTT
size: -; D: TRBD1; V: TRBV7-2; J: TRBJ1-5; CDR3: CASSLGWGQGQHF; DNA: TGTGCCAGCAGCCTAGGATGGGGACAGGGCCAGCATTTT
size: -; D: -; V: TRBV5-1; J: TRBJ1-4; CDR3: CASSLASSRGNEKLFF; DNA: TGCGCCAGCAGCTTGGCTAGCTCGAGGGGGAATGAAAAACTGTTTTTT
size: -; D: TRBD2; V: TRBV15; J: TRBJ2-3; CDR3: CATSSGGVTDTQYF; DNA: TGTGCCACCAGCAGCGGGGGGGTCACAGATACGCAGTATTTT
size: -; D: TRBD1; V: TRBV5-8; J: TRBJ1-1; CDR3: CASSPITGERTEAFF; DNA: TGTGCCAGCAGCCCAATAACAGGGGAGAGGACTGAAGCTTTCTTT
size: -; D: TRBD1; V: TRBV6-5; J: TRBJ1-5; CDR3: CASRGTGNQPQHF; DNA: TGTGCCAGCAGAGGGACAGGGAATCAGCCCCAGCATTTT
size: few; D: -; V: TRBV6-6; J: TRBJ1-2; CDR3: CASSQEALIGYTF; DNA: TGTGCCAGCAGCCAAGAGGCTCTCATTGGCTACACCTTC
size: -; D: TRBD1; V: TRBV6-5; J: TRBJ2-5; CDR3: CASSYGQGTVETQYF; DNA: TGTGCCAGCAGTTACGGACAGGGGACGGTAGAGACCCAGTACTTC
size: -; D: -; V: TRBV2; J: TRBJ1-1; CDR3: CASSGGPWHTEAFF; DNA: TGTGCCAGCAGTGGTGGCCCCTGGCACACTGAAGCTTTCTTT
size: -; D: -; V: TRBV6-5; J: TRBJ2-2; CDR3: CASSYSQQNTGELFF; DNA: TGTGCCAGCAGTTACTCACAACAGAACACCGGGGAGCTGTTTTTT
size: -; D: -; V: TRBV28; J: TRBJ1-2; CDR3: CASNGEIYGYTF; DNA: TGTGCCAGCAACGGGGAGATCTATGGCTACACCTTC
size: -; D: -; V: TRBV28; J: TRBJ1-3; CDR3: CASSLPLGGVNGNTIYF; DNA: TGTGCCAGCAGTTTACCCTTAGGTGGAGTAAACGGAAACACCATATATTTT
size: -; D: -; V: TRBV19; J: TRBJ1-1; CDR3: CASSFSGNTEAFF; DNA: TGTGCCAGTAGTTTTAGCGGGAACACTGAAGCTTTCTTT
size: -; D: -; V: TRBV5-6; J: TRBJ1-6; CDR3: CASSLQGSSPLHF; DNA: TGTGCCAGCAGCTTGCAGGGAAGTTCACCCCTCCACTTT
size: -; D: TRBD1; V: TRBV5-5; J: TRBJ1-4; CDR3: CASSLPTGGEKLFF; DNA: TGTGCCAGCAGCTTGCCTACAGGGGGGGAAAAACTGTTTTTT